A single sample gave rise to the 18 T cell receptor beta chains below, sequenced in a study of human T cells and chemical hapten exposure listed by TCRdb under 2021. The time point label of this sample denotes: patch test 2, 6 weeks after DPC sensitization. The treatment or condition label corresponds to: therapeutic diphenylcyclopropenone sensitization with weekly scalp DPC. Libraries came from RACE. The reads were generated on a NextSeq 500. TCRdb itself trimmed the public reads at Q25 with fastp, ran MiXCR and retained productive beta chains. When rows share a CDR3 protein, they turn into one entry using the most common DNA and genes. For this sample the table gives some 57,000 distinct CDR3 sequences, of which about 9.9% were detected only once. 1.7% of the sample is taken by the ten largest. Sample: whole blood, taken in connection with sensitization to the hapten diphenylcyclopropenone (DPC). Receptors were obtained from a woman in her forties or fifties with alopecia areata. Some clones in this sample may be carry-over from other donors' samples.

The chain recombines TRBV7-2 with TRBJ2-5, with 9 bases that match TRBD2. Germline values: CDR1 SGHTA, CDR2 FQGNSA. J lost 5 bases, V lost 4 bases, and 20 bases had no gene match. The CDR3 spans 19 residues. The CDR3 here is CASSSGVAGEGFPGETQYF. The CDR3 DNA sequence: TGTGCCAGCAGCTCCGGGGTAGCGGGAGAAGGTTTTCCGGGGGAGACCCAGTACTTC.

The sample holds a few counts of this clonotype. The genes are TRBV7-9 and TRBJ1-1; D uncertain. There are 13 residues in the CDR3. The germline V and J ends were trimmed by 0 bases and 8 bases, with 10 bases remaining between them. Germline values: CDR1 SEHNR, CDR2 FQNEAQ (reference sequence). The CDR3 coding sequence is TGTGCCAGCAGCTTAGCCGGCCCCAGCGAAGCTTTCTTT. It specifies CASSLAGPSEAFF.

The chain recombines TRBV3-1 with TRBJ1-6; 7 bases align to TRBD1. Germline loops: CDR1 LGHDT, CDR2 YNNKEL (reference sequence). The CDR3 contains 14 residues. V was clipped by 3 bases and J by 7 bases; unmatched bases: 3. The CDR3 nucleotides read TGTGCCAGCAGCCACGGGACAGCCAATTCACCCCTCCACTTT. Amino acid sequence: CASSHGTANSPLHF.

In this sample, this clonotype turned up once. The genes are TRBV6-5 and TRBJ1-1; the D gene is possibly TRBD1 (6 bases). The CDR3 spans 12 residues. Germline V gives CDR1 MNHEY, CDR2 SVGAGI. V dropped 5 bases and J dropped 7 bases, with 11 bases sitting between them. In DNA form, the CDR3 reads TGTGCCAGCAGTGCCCAGGGGTATGAAGCTTTCTTT. Its translation is CASSAQGYEAFF.

Worth noting for this clonotype: At one boundary the junction diverges from the germline segment, which might be a read error. The chain is built from TRBV18 and TRBJ1-6; perhaps TRBD1 as D (5 bases). This CDR3 has 16 amino acids. The germline CDR1 and CDR2 sequences are KGHSH and LQKENI. CDR3 nucleotide sequence: TGTGCCAGCTCACCACTCGGGGGGAGCGGAGATTCACCCTTCCACTTT. Protein: CASSPLGGSGDSPFHF.

This clonotype was recorded a few times. The V and J genes are TRBV20-1 and TRBJ2-1; D perhaps matches TRBD2 (6 bases). The ends were cut back, 6 bases at V and 5 bases at J, with 14 bases in the middle. There are 13 residues in the CDR3. The germline CDR1 and CDR2 sequences are DFQATT and SNEGSKA (reference sequence). CDR3 region: CSASSGENNEQFF. The CDR3 nucleotides read TGCAGTGCGTCCTCGGGAGAAAACAATGAGCAGTTCTTC.

J is TRBJ1-1 and V is TRBV29-1, with D hard to call. V was clipped by 0 bases and J by 1 base, with 15 bases between them. Per germline, CDR1 SQVTM and CDR2 ANQGSEA. The CDR3 extends over 16 amino acids. The CDR3 region is CSVEDPVTLGNTEAFF. The CDR3, as DNA: TGCAGCGTTGAAGACCCGGTGACGCTGGGGAACACTGAAGCTTTCTTT.

This clonotype was counted many times. The CDR3 loop reads CASSDSFTNGYTF. DNA for the CDR3: TGTGCCAGCAGTGACTCATTCACTAATGGCTACACCTTC. The V call is TRBV6-4, the J call TRBJ1-2; unclear D gene. This CDR3 is 13 amino acids long. V was pared by 0 bases and J by 6 bases, with 8 bases between. Germline-derived CDR1 and CDR2 are MRHNA and SNTAGT.

The table lists this clonotype with many counts. This rearrangement joins TRBV10-2 to TRBJ1-4; no clear D gene. V lost 5 bases to trimming and J lost 2 bases, with 12 bases between them. Germline CDR1 reads WSHSY; CDR2 reads SAAADI. The CDR3 is 15 residues long. The CDR3 DNA reads TGCGCCAGCAGTCTAGACCAGGTGACTAATGAAAAACTGTTTTTT. This translates into CASSLDQVTNEKLFF.

This clonotype was observed a handful of times. The junction does not match germline at one end; this may be a read error. The chain has TRBV6-5 and TRBJ1-3; D uncertain. The CDR3 contains 16 residues. The germline CDR1 and CDR2 sequences are MNHEY and SVGAGI. CDR3 region: CANSYGSPDPGNTIYF. CDR3 sequence (DNA): TGTGCCAACAGTTACGGCTCCCCGGACCCTGGAAACACCATATATTTT.

This chain joins TRBV5-1 and TRBJ1-1, with D unresolved. Trimming shortened V by 0 bases and J by 2 bases, and 8 bases separated the two germline ends. CDR3 length equals 14 residues. CDR1 SGHRS and CDR2 YFSETQ come from the germline V gene. The CDR3 DNA sequence: TGCGCCAGCAGCTTGGCCGGCAGTAACACTGAAGCTTTCTTT. It is translated as CASSLAGSNTEAFF.

The J gene is TRBJ1-1, the V gene TRBV28; TRBD1 is a possible D gene (5 bases). CDR1 is MDHEN and CDR2 is SYDVKM in the germline V gene. This CDR3 is 15 amino acids long. V lost 3 bases and J 4 bases, leaving 15 bases between the germline ends. The CDR3 is CASSLDGARGTEAFF. Here the CDR3 DNA reads TGTGCCAGCAGTTTGGATGGGGCGAGGGGCACTGAAGCTTTCTTT. The variable domain in full, with the rest retrieved from reference TRBV28 and TRBJ1-1, is DVKVTQSSRYLVKRTGEKVFLECVQDMDHENMFWYRQDPGLGLRLIYFSYDVKMKEKGDIPEGYSVSREKKERFSLILESASTNQTSMYLCASSLDGARGTEAFFGQGTRLTVV.

J is TRBJ2-7 and V is TRBV5-1; weak D call: TRBD2 (6 bases). V lost 0 bases to trimming and J lost 3 bases, with 13 bases between them. This CDR3 contains 15 residues. Germline V CDR1 and CDR2: SGHRS, YFSETQ. The CDR3 region has the DNA TGCGCCAGCAGCTTGGTTTACCGGGGGAACTACGAGCAGTACTTC. Its translation: CASSLVYRGNYEQYF.

The genes are TRBV6-5 and TRBJ1-6; no clear D. The germline V gene encodes CDR1 MNHEY and CDR2 SVGAGI. The CDR3 contains 15 residues. V lost 5 bases and J 7 bases, leaving 15 bases between the germline ends. CDR3 DNA: TGTGCCAGCAGTCCCGGCGGTAGCGGGAATTCACCCCTCCACTTT. It specifies CASSPGGSGNSPLHF.

The sample holds many counts of this clonotype. The chain uses TRBV3-1 and TRBJ1-6, with unresolved D. V lost 2 bases and J lost 8, with 10 bases in between. CDR1 and CDR2 (germline): LGHDT, YNNKEL (reference sequence). The CDR3 spans 14 residues. The CDR3 nucleotides are TGTGCCAGCAGCCAAACGGCGAGGGATTCACCCCTCCACTTT. Translation gives CASSQTARDSPLHF.

J is TRBJ2-7 and V is TRBV11-2, with TRBD2 as a possible D gene (5 bases). Germline CDR1 and CDR2: SGHAT and FQNNGV. V lost 5 bases and J 0 bases, leaving 14 bases between the germline ends. The CDR3 spans 15 residues. The CDR3 DNA reads as TGTGCCAGCAGCCTTGGGCGGGCTAGCTCCTACGAGCAGTACTTC. Encoded protein: CASSLGRASSYEQYF.

The chain joins TRBV5-1 to TRBJ2-1; weak D call: TRBD2 (6 bases). The V gene lost 2 bases and the J gene lost 11 bases, with 17 bases spanning the gap. This CDR3 is built from 14 residues. CDR1 and CDR2 from the germline V gene are SGHRS and YFSETQ. The CDR3 here is CASSFNPPGSKQFF. Here the CDR3 DNA reads TGCGCCAGCAGCTTCAATCCGCCCGGGAGTAAGCAGTTCTTC.

This clonotype was observed a handful of times. The rearrangement uses TRBV11-2 and TRBJ2-7; D may be TRBD1 or TRBD2 (5 bases each). This CDR3 region has 12 residues. Germline-derived CDR1 and CDR2 are SGHAT and FQNNGV. Trimming took off 1 base at V and 6 bases at J, with 7 bases between the two ends. In DNA, the CDR3 is TGTGCCAGCAGCTTAGGGGACGGCGAGCAGTACTTC. It yields the protein CASSLGDGEQYF.